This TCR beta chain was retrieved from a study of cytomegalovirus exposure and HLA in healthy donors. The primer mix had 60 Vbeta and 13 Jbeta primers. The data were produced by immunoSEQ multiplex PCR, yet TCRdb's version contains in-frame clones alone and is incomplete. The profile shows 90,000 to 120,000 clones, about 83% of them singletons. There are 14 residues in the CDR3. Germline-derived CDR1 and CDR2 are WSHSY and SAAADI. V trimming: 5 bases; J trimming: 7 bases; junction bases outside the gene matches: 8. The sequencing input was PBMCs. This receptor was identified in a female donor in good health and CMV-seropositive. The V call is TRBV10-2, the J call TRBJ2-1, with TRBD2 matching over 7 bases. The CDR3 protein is CASSTGTTKNEQFF. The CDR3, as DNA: TGCGCCAGCAGTACCGGGACTACGAAGAATGAGCAGTTCTTC.